Listed here are 26 T cell receptor beta chains from one sample, sequenced in a study of blood T cell repertoires in COVID-19. Clones were sequenced by immunoSEQ multiplex PCR, and TCRdb holds only the in-frame ones, with some missing. The table includes around 150,000 clones, roughly 80% detected once. Sequencing used peripheral blood. The origin of the receptors is a man in his fifties with acute or convalescent COVID-19.

This chain uses TRBV5-1 with TRBJ2-3; TRBD2 might be the D (7 bases). Between the trimmed V and J ends, which lost 6 bases and 0 bases, there was a span of 8 bases. The CDR3 length is 13 residues. Germline values: CDR1 SGHRS, CDR2 YFSETQ. The CDR3 DNA reads as TGCGCCAGCACGGGGGGCAGCACAGATACGCAGTATTTT. Translating gives CASTGGSTDTQYF.

The genes are TRBV4-1 and TRBJ1-1; tentatively, D is TRBD1 (6 bases). The V end lost 3 bases, the J end lost 1 base, and 12 bases lay between the germline ends. The CDR3 totals 15 residues. Germline V lookup: CDR1 MGHRA, CDR2 YSYEKL. CDR3 coding DNA: TGCGCCAGCAGCCAGAACAGGGTCAGGAACACTGAAGCTTTCTTT. Translation: CASSQNRVRNTEAFF.

The CDR3 nucleotides are TGTGCCTGGAGTCCTCCCGGGGGACCAGATACGCAGTATTTT. Its protein is CAWSPPGGPDTQYF. This chain joins TRBV30 and TRBJ2-3; possible D gene TRBD2, 6 bases. This CDR3 region has 14 residues. Germline CDR1 GTSNPN, CDR2 SVGIG (reference sequence). Trimming left V 2 bases short and J 4 bases short, with 13 bases between.

The chain employs TRBV24-1 and TRBJ1-2, with 12 bases fitting TRBD1. Germline V gene lookup returns CDR1 KGHDR and CDR2 SFDVKD. V shed 3 bases, J shed 8 bases, and the junction held 3 bases outside the gene matches. The CDR3 is 14 amino acids. CDR3 sequence reads: CATSDPGTGGGYTF. CDR3 nucleotides: TGTGCCACCAGTGATCCCGGGACAGGGGGCGGCTACACCTTC.

This clone was observed a handful of times. The chain is built from TRBV5-1 and TRBJ2-7, with TRBD1 matching over 8 bases. The ends lost 4 bases at V and 3 bases at J; junction bases unmatched: 3. CDR3 length equals 13 residues. Looked up from germline, CDR1 is SGHRS and CDR2 is YFSETQ. CDR3 protein: CASSRGQGYEQYV. In nucleotides, the CDR3 is TGCGCCAGCAGCCGAGGACAGGGCTACGAGCAGTACGTC.

The V call is TRBV10-2, the J call TRBJ2-1; no clear D gene. Trimming cost V 3 bases and J 10 bases, with 7 bases left between them. This CDR3 region has 11 residues. Germline CDR1 and CDR2: WSHSY and SAAADI. The chain's CDR3 is CASSETEEQFF. The CDR3 nucleotides are TGCGCCAGCAGTGAAACAGAAGAGCAGTTCTTC.

This clone was seen just once. The rearrangement uses TRBV7-6 and TRBJ2-2, with no clear D. CDR3 size: 17 residues. Germline assignment: CDR1 SGHVS and CDR2 FNYEAQ. V was cut by 5 bases and J by 4 bases, with 20 bases left in between. The CDR3 reads CASSQPLSPRVTGELFF. Here the CDR3 DNA reads TGTGCCAGCAGCCAGCCCTTGTCCCCCCGGGTCACCGGGGAGCTGTTTTTT.

The chain carries TRBV14 and TRBJ1-4; perhaps TRBD1 as D (5 bases). Germline V gives CDR1 SGHDN, CDR2 FVKESK. There are 16 residues in the CDR3. V shed 0 bases and J shed 8 bases, with 16 bases lying between them. The CDR3 DNA follows: TGTGCCAGCAGCCAAGAACGACGCGGGGGATACGAAAAACTGTTTTTT. It translates to CASSQERRGGYEKLFF.

J is TRBJ2-1 and V is TRBV27; 9 nucleotides match TRBD2. The CDR3 contains 16 residues. Losses at the gene ends were 2 bases for V and 7 bases for J; bases not matched to a gene: 9. CDR1 and CDR2 (germline): MNHEY, SMNVEV (reference sequence). The CDR3 bases are TGTGCCAGCAGTTTAATCGGGCTAGCGGGGATAAATGAGCAGTTCTTC. Encoded protein: CASSLIGLAGINEQFF.

The rearrangement uses TRBV5-4 and TRBJ1-1, with D tentatively TRBD1 (6 bases). V lost 6 bases, J lost 0 bases, and 9 bases lay in between. The CDR3 has 13 residues. The germline V gene has CDR1 SGHNT and CDR2 YYREEE (reference sequence). The CDR3 DNA sequence: TGTGCCAGCATGGGGGCAATGAACACTGAAGCTTTCTTT. It yields the protein CASMGAMNTEAFF. The variable domain in full, completed from reference TRBV5-4 and TRBJ1-1, reads ETGVTQSPTHLIKTRGQQVTLRCSSQSGHNTVSWYQQALGQGPQFIFQYYREEENGRGNFPPRFSGLQFPNYSSELNVNALELDDSALYLCASMGAMNTEAFFGQGTRLTVV.

The V call is TRBV5-1, the J call TRBJ1-5; 7 nucleotides agree with TRBD1. Looked up from germline, CDR1 is SGHRS and CDR2 is YFSETQ. The CDR3 consists of 16 residues. The V segment lost 3 bases and the J segment 4 bases; nucleotides outside the gene matches: 10. Here the CDR3 reads CASSYPTGIVNQPQHF. CDR3 sequence (DNA): TGCGCCAGCAGCTACCCGACAGGGATAGTGAATCAGCCCCAGCATTTT.

The chain combines TRBV11-2 with TRBJ2-2; no clear D gene. V lost 0 bases and J 8 bases, leaving 7 bases between the germline ends. Per germline, CDR1 SGHAT and CDR2 FQNNGV. This CDR3 comprises 13 residues. CDR3 coding DNA: TGTGCCAGCAGCTTAGAACGGGTGGGGGAGCTGTTTTTT. Residues: CASSLERVGELFF. The full variable domain, its missing parts supplied by reference TRBV11-2 and TRBJ2-2, is EAGVAQSPRYKIIEKRQSVAFWCNPISGHATLYWYQQILGQGPKLLIQFQNNGVVDDSQLPKDRFSAERLKGVDSTLKIQPAKLEDSAVYLCASSLERVGELFFGEGSRLTVL.

The chain recombines TRBV6-5 with TRBJ1-5; no definite D call. Germline CDR1 MNHEY, CDR2 SVGAGI. V gave up 5 bases and J gave up 1 base, with 9 bases separating them. This CDR3 region has 14 residues. The CDR3 region has the DNA TGTGCCAGCAGTCCGAAGGAGAGCAATCAGCCCCAGCATTTT. This translates into CASSPKESNQPQHF.

V is TRBV11-2 and J is TRBJ2-7; maybe TRBD1 (6 bases). CDR1 and CDR2 from the germline V gene are SGHAT and FQNNGV. V lost 5 bases to trimming and J lost 0 bases, with 11 bases between them. The CDR3 runs to 14 residues. In DNA, the CDR3 is TGTGCCAGCAGCCGTTCGGGACACTCCTACGAGCAGTACGTC. Its translation is CASSRSGHSYEQYV.

This chain links TRBV6-5 with TRBJ1-5; 9 nucleotides align to TRBD1. V lost 4 bases, J lost 7 bases, and 2 bases stayed unmatched. The CDR3 covers 13 residues. The V gene's germline CDR1 is MNHEY and CDR2 SVGAGI. This CDR3 is CASSSGQGQPQHF. The CDR3 DNA follows: TGTGCCAGCAGTTCTGGACAGGGGCAGCCCCAGCATTTT.

This chain connects TRBV2 to TRBJ2-5; TRBD1 agrees at 7 bases. The CDR3 length is 14 residues. Germline loops: CDR1 SNHLY, CDR2 FYNNEI. Trimming cost V 6 bases and J 2 bases; bases outside gene matches: 6. CDR3 DNA: TGTGCCAGCAGGGCTGACAGGGATCAAGAGACCCAGTACTTC. Translation gives CASRADRDQETQYF.

The chain uses TRBV5-1 and TRBJ1-2; D uncertain. V was clipped by 5 bases and J by 3 bases, with 11 bases between them. Germline V gene lookup returns CDR1 SGHRS and CDR2 YFSETQ. The CDR3 runs to 13 residues. CDR3 DNA sequence: TGCGCCAGCAGAGTGGGGAGGGACTATGGCTACACCTTC. This gives the protein CASRVGRDYGYTF.

This clone was found a few times. This chain joins TRBV19 and TRBJ1-5, with D perhaps matching TRBD1 (5 bases). CDR1 is LNHDA and CDR2 is SQIVND in the germline V gene (reference sequence). V was cut by 7 bases and J by 5 bases, with 18 bases left in between. The CDR3 has 15 residues. CDR3 in amino acids: CASTPYDSQYQPQHF. Here the CDR3 DNA reads TGTGCCAGTACCCCTTACGACAGCCAGTATCAGCCCCAGCATTTT.

This clone has at least ten counts. The J gene is TRBJ2-3, the V gene TRBV7-8; D gene ambiguous. CDR1 and CDR2 (germline): SGHVS, FQNEAQ. The CDR3 consists of 14 residues. V lost 1 base and J 1 base, leaving 6 bases between the germline ends. This CDR3 reads CASSLDGGTDTQYF. The CDR3 nucleotides are TGTGCCAGCAGCTTAGATGGAGGCACAGATACGCAGTATTTT.

The V and J genes are TRBV14 and TRBJ1-2; D possibly corresponds to TRBD1 (5 bases). From germline, CDR1 is SGHDN and CDR2 FVKESK. The CDR3 consists of 13 residues. V was cut by 3 bases and J by 2 bases, with 7 bases left in between. The DNA of the CDR3 is TGTGCCAGCAGCCAGGACATAAACTATGGCTACACCTTC. It codes for CASSQDINYGYTF.

The chain employs TRBV4-2 and TRBJ1-1; the D is unclear. The CDR3 runs to 15 residues. V was clipped by 0 bases and J by 3 bases, with 11 bases between them. The germline gives CDR1 LGHNA, CDR2 YNFKEQ. DNA of the CDR3: TGTGCCAGCAGCCAAGATACCAGGTTGGACACTGAAGCTTTCTTT. Amino acid sequence: CASSQDTRLDTEAFF.

The chain joins TRBV4-2 to TRBJ2-1, with D possibly TRBD1 on 6 matching bases. This CDR3 spans 16 amino acids. The germline V gene encodes CDR1 LGHNA and CDR2 YNFKEQ. V lost 0 bases to trimming and J lost 6 bases, with 15 bases between them. CDR3 protein: CASSQEATGTSNEQFF. The DNA for the CDR3 is TGTGCCAGCAGCCAAGAGGCCACAGGGACATCCAATGAGCAGTTCTTC.

V and J are TRBV7-4 and TRBJ2-3; D possibly corresponds to TRBD1 (5 bases). Germline CDR1 reads SGHVT; CDR2 reads SQSDAQ. Trimming shortened V by 5 bases and J by 6 bases, and 21 bases separated the two germline ends. The CDR3 is 16 residues long. In DNA, the CDR3 is TGTGCCAGCAGCCCGTGTTCCAGGGTTTTTAGCGATACGCAGTATTTT. It yields the protein CASSPCSRVFSDTQYF.

Comment on this clone: Other nucleotide sequences from this sample produce the same CDR3. V and J are TRBV5-1 and TRBJ1-1; D is possibly TRBD1 (6 bases). Looked up from germline, CDR1 is SGHRS and CDR2 is YFSETQ. CDR3 length equals 15 residues. Trimming pared 2 bases from V and 2 bases from J, leaving 13 bases between. CDR3 sequence: CASSFTGTPNTEAFF. For the CDR3, the DNA is TGCGCCAGCAGCTTTACCGGGACACCAAACACTGAAGCTTTCTTT.

The chain has TRBV7-8 and TRBJ1-6, with 7 bases that match TRBD1. Germline lookup yields CDR1 SGHVS and CDR2 FQNEAQ. The CDR3 is 14 residues long. J gave up 8 bases and V 3 bases, and 4 bases lay outside the gene matches. In DNA form, the CDR3 reads TGTGCCAGCAGCTTTGACAGGGCGGATTCACCCCTCCACTTT. The encoded protein is CASSFDRADSPLHF.

The chain uses TRBV10-3 and TRBJ1-1; the match to TRBD1 covers 9 bases. The germline CDR1 and CDR2 sequences are ENHRY and SYGVKD. V shed 7 bases, J shed 3 bases, and the junction held 3 bases outside the gene matches. The CDR3 runs to 13 residues. The CDR3 nucleotides read TGTGCCATCACCCGACAGGGGGACACTGAAGCTTTCTTT. Its protein product is CAITRQGDTEAFF.